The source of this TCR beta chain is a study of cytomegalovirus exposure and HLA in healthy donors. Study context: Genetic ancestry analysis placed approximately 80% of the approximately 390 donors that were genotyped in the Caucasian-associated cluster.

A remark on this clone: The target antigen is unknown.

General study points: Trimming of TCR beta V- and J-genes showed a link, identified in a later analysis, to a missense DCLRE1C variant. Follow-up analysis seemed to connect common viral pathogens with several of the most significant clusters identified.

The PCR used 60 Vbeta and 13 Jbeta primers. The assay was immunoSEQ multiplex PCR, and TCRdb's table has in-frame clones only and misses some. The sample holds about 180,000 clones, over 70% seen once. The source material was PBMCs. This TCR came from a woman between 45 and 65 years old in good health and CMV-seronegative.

The CDR3 loop reads CASKQGRQETQYF. In DNA, the CDR3 is TGTGCCAGCAAGCAGGGAAGACAAGAGACCCAGTACTTC. The rearrangement links TRBV2 to TRBJ2-5; maybe TRBD1 (5 bases). From germline, CDR1 is SNHLY and CDR2 FYNNEI. The CDR3 runs to 13 residues. V was clipped by 7 bases and J by 2 bases, with 11 bases between them.